The 8 T cell receptor beta chains given below trace back to one sample, sequenced in a study of OX40 agonist ivuxolimab in advanced cancers. Sequenced by immunoSEQ multiplex PCR; TCRdb stores in-frame clones only, minus some. The table shows about 53,000 clones, with 84% occurring only once. The source material was CD4+ or CD8+ T cells sorted from blood, sampled in a trial of the OX40 agonist ivuxolimab. All receptors derive from an adult with an advanced solid tumor such as melanoma, head and neck, liver or kidney cancer.

The chain couples TRBV27 to TRBJ2-3, with 13 bases fitting TRBD2. The junction had 9 bases not matched to a gene; V was cut back by 0 bases and J by 3 bases. The CDR3 sequence is 19 residues long. Germline CDR1 and CDR2: MNHEY and SMNVEV (reference sequence). The CDR3 protein is CASSLSYPLAGGQTDTQYF. CDR3 nucleotides: TGTGCCAGCAGTTTATCCTACCCACTAGCGGGAGGGCAAACAGATACGCAGTATTTT.

This clone was observed a handful of times. The V gene is TRBV5-6, the J gene TRBJ2-5; 9 bases agree with TRBD2. This CDR3 has 15 residues. From germline, CDR1 is SGHDT and CDR2 YYEEEE. Trimming cost V 1 base and J 7 bases; bases outside gene matches: 8. CDR3 sequence: CASSLPAGGPGTQYF. The CDR3 DNA sequence: TGTGCCAGCAGCTTGCCAGCGGGAGGTCCGGGGACCCAGTACTTC. The variable domain in full, completed from reference TRBV5-6 and TRBJ2-5, reads DAGVTQSPTHLIKTRGQQVTLRCSPKSGHDTVSWYQQALGQGPQFIFQYYEEEERQRGNFPDRFSGHQFPNYSSELNVNALLLGDSALYLCASSLPAGGPGTQYFGPGTRLLVL.

CDR3 region: CATSRGLGGAGELFF. DNA for the CDR3: TGTGCCACCAGCAGAGGTTTGGGGGGTGCCGGGGAGCTGTTTTTT. V and J are TRBV15 and TRBJ2-2, with D maybe TRBD2 (6 bases). Deletions cut 1 base from V and 6 bases from J, with 12 bases between. CDR1 and CDR2 (germline): LNHNV, YYDKDF (reference sequence). This CDR3 is 15 amino acids long.

J is TRBJ2-1 and V is TRBV5-1; 11 bases fit TRBD1. This CDR3 is built from 14 residues. CDR1 and CDR2 from the germline V gene are SGHRS and YFSETQ. With 1 base clipped from V and 14 bases from J, the junction kept 8 bases outside the gene matches. CDR3 sequence: CASSLTRTGGEEFF. The CDR3 DNA is TGCGCCAGCAGCTTGACAAGGACAGGGGGCGAGGAGTTCTTC.

This chain links TRBV11-3 with TRBJ2-1; 7 bases agree with TRBD1. Germline CDR1 is SGHNT and CDR2 is YENEEA. This CDR3 is built from 16 residues. The V and J ends lost 4 bases and 2 bases, in that order; junction bases with no gene match: 8. The CDR3 DNA sequence: TGTGCCAGCAGCTCCGGACAGGTCGCTGCCTACAATGAGCAGTTCTTC. Protein: CASSSGQVAAYNEQFF.

This chain joins TRBV12-5 and TRBJ1-2; D is uncertain. The CDR3 is 13 amino acids. CDR1 and CDR2 from the germline V gene are LGHNT and FRNRAP. The V gene lost 1 base and the J gene lost 2 bases, with 5 bases spanning the gap. CDR3 sequence: CASGLDGNYGYTF. Here the CDR3 DNA reads TGTGCTAGTGGTTTGGACGGAAACTATGGCTACACCTTC.

The chain couples TRBV10-2 to TRBJ1-1, with a tentative D call TRBD1 (5 bases). This CDR3 contains 13 residues. CDR1 and CDR2 from the germline V gene are WSHSY and SAAADI. The V and J ends lost 6 bases and 1 base respectively, with 9 bases between them. In DNA, the CDR3 is TGCGCCAGCAGCTGGGGGGGGAACACTGAAGCTTTCTTT. Protein sequence: CASSWGGNTEAFF.

In DNA, the CDR3 is TGTGCAAGTCGCTCCTCCTGTAGGCTAGCGGGAGCCCCCGGATACAATGAGCAGTTCTTC. It codes for CASRSSCRLAGAPGYNEQFF. The chain couples TRBV12-2 to TRBJ2-1; the DNA was not used to check the table's D call, TRBD2. TRBV12-2 is a pseudogene. The length of the CDR3 is 20 residues.